Listed below are T cell receptor beta chains from one sample, sequenced in a study of monozygotic twins with inflammatory bowel disease. TCRdb re-called the 5' RACE reads, yielding one record per CDR3 amino acid sequence without DNA. The sample spans about 210,000 distinct CDR3 sequences; the ten largest clones claim roughly 1.5%. Sequencing input: blood. These receptors came from a human donor with ulcerative colitis or Crohn's disease, or a healthy co-twin of an affected twin (not recorded which). CDR3s include the opening cysteine and the closing phenylalanine or tryptophan.

V,J,CDR3
TRBV5-1,TRBJ2-5,CASSLEETQYF
TRBV7-3,TRBJ2-1,CASSSTSGNSYNEQFF
TRBV6-1,TRBJ2-7,CARRQGQGDEQYF
TRBV7-2,TRBJ2-7,CASSLSGGVYEQYF
TRBV18,TRBJ1-1,CASSLTGTGKNTEAFF
TRBV5-6,TRBJ1-1,CASSSGGTEAFF
TRBV5-5,TRBJ2-7,CASSLEGAYEQYF
TRBV5-6,TRBJ2-7,CASRHNRLGEQYF
TRBV5-1,TRBJ1-5,CASSRTGEDHQPQHF
TRBV18,TRBJ1-5,CASSPVGQGYNQPQHF
TRBV13,TRBJ2-3,CASSFTGTELTDTQYF
TRBV5-1,TRBJ1-3,CASSLDPGQGRNTIYF
TRBV5-1,TRBJ2-3,CASRTSGDGDTQYF
TRBV29-1,TRBJ2-5,CSVGGRGETQYF
TRBV19,TRBJ2-7,CASSILRGGSEQYF
TRBV7-8,TRBJ2-3,CASSSLAGYSGLGPDTQYF
TRBV28,TRBJ1-4,CASNWDPLGNEKLFF
TRBV25-1,TRBJ2-3,CASRTPPGQGADTQYF
TRBV13,TRBJ1-1,CASSREKRGAFF
TRBV5-6,TRBJ2-5,CASSRLQSFQETQYF
TRBV12-3/TRBV12-4,TRBJ1-2,CASSLSGGGVGYTF
TRBV7-2,TRBJ1-1,CASSLTTGLNTEAFF
TRBV12-3/TRBV12-4,TRBJ1-3,CASSNRAWENTIYF
TRBV5-6,TRBJ2-5,CASSWTAPQETQYF
TRBV2,TRBJ2-5,CASSVLQETQYF
TRBV20-1,TRBJ2-2,CSASPLTKNTGELFF
TRBV29-1,TRBJ2-7,CSVEEGRDEQYF
TRBV7-6,TRBJ2-1,CASSKGIGQSYNEQFF
TRBV7-9,TRBJ1-2,CASSLGGADDYGYTF
TRBV2,TRBJ1-2,CASSAQGGAYYGYTF
TRBV20-1,TRBJ1-6,CSARQTNSPLHF
TRBV20-1,TRBJ2-4,CSASRQASDIQYF
TRBV23-1,TRBJ1-5,CASSLGRYRGTNQPQHF
TRBV3-1,TRBJ1-1,CASSQTTTVSEAFF
TRBV4-1,TRBJ1-4,CASSPRQTMGHEKLFF
TRBV5-1,TRBJ2-7,CASSLRTESEQYF
TRBV7-9,TRBJ1-5,CASSLGQGTSNQPQHF
TRBV6-5,TRBJ1-1,CASSYTSPGQGSTEAFF
TRBV2,TRBJ2-2,CASSLDRAGSTGELFF
TRBV29-1,TRBJ1-1,CSVDSRHSLTRGLEAFF
TRBV6-1,TRBJ2-5,CASSEWETQYF
TRBV20-1,TRBJ2-7,CSAREGGGPYEQYF
TRBV6-2/TRBV6-3,TRBJ2-5,CASSYSSLAQETQYF
TRBV5-8,TRBJ1-1,CASTRRLGGGNTEAFF
TRBV6-5,TRBJ2-6,CASSFRQVLLSGANVLTF
TRBV20-1,TRBJ2-3,CSALLSPAWDSTDTQYF
TRBV6-1,TRBJ1-6,CASRWDRANSPLHF
TRBV12-3/TRBV12-4,TRBJ2-5,CASSPGTSGGRGTQYF